Below are 6 T cell receptor beta chains sequenced from a single sample in a study of T-cell memory formation after mild COVID-19. TCRdb re-called the 5' RACE reads with MiXCR, one entry per CDR3 protein. There are around 200,000 distinct CDR3 sequences in the sample; just over 9.5% occur only once, and around 3.3% lies in the top ten. The sequenced sample was PBMCs or a T cell subset sorted from them (not recorded which). Receptors originate from a man younger than 35 who had mild COVID-19 (a few samples of this study predate the infection). Cell type and time point are not known.

This clonotype showed up many times. The chain links TRBV12-3 or TRBV12-4 to TRBJ1-5; D gene unclear. The V gene lost 6 bases and the J gene lost 1 base, with 7 bases spanning the gap. The CDR3 runs 13 residues. CDR3: CASRLSSNQPQHF. CDR3 bases: TGTGCCAGCAGACTATCGAGCAATCAGCCCCAGCATTTT.

This chain links TRBV2 with TRBJ2-5, with 7 bases matching TRBD2. This CDR3 comprises 13 residues. Trimming took 11 bases from V and 9 from J; bases not matched to a gene: 15. The germline V gene encodes CDR1 SNHLY and CDR2 FYNNEI. This CDR3 reads CAATSELRGAQYF. DNA of the CDR3: TGTGCCGCCACCTCGGAGCTTCGGGGGGCCCAGTACTTC.

This clonotype was detected many times. J is TRBJ2-7 and V is TRBV5-1; 8 bases agree with TRBD1. Per germline, CDR1 SGHRS and CDR2 YFSETQ. V shed 4 bases, J shed 7 bases, and the junction held 16 bases outside the gene matches. The CDR3 consists of 16 residues. CDR3: CASSLGVAGGWQEQYV. The CDR3 bases are TGCGCCAGCAGCCTTGGGGTGGCAGGGGGCTGGCAGGAGCAGTACGTC.

This clonotype has only a few counts. The V and J genes are TRBV15 and TRBJ2-3; 7 nucleotides match TRBD1. J gave up 1 base and V 0 bases, and 7 bases lay outside the gene matches. Per the germline V gene, CDR1 is LNHNV and CDR2 is YYDKDF (reference sequence). This CDR3 region has 17 residues. CDR3 DNA: TGTGCCACCAGCAGAGATAAAAGGGGGCGAGGCACAGATACGCAGTATTTT. Its protein is CATSRDKRGRGTDTQYF. Full variable domain (rest looked up from reference TRBV15 and TRBJ2-3): DAMVIQNPRYQVTQFGKPVTLSCSQTLNHNVMYWYQQKSSQAPKLLFHYYDKDFNNEADTPDNFQSRRPNTSFCFLDIRSPGLGDTAMYLCATSRDKRGRGTDTQYFGPGTRLTVL.

Only a few counts were recorded for this clonotype. J is TRBJ2-1 and V is TRBV19, with D maybe TRBD1 (5 bases). Trimming shortened V by 10 bases and J by 5 bases, and 24 bases separated the two germline ends. Germline V gene lookup returns CDR1 LNHDA and CDR2 SQIVND (reference sequence). The CDR3 contains 16 residues. CDR3 residues: CATSATAADAHNEQFF. The CDR3 region has the DNA TGTGCCACCTCAGCGACAGCAGCAGATGCCCACAATGAGCAGTTCTTC.

This clonotype was recorded a few times. The chain couples TRBV7-9 to TRBJ2-1, with 8 bases identical to TRBD2. Germline V gene sequence: CDR1 SEHNR, CDR2 FQNEAQ (reference sequence). The CDR3 is 14 amino acids. Losses at the gene ends were 1 base for V and 15 bases for J; bases not matched to a gene: 11. The CDR3 bases are TGTGCCAGCAGCTTAGTTCTTAGCGGGACTCGTCCGTTCTTC. It translates to CASSLVLSGTRPFF.